This TCR beta chain is drawn from a study of cytomegalovirus exposure and HLA in healthy donors. The study, taken as a whole, reports: Later on, an analysis tied approximately 15,000 TCR beta sequences to HLA alleles at 0.05 false discovery rate.

Researchers ran the PCR with 60 Vbeta and 13 Jbeta primers. Method: immunoSEQ multiplex PCR; TCRdb's copy keeps in-frame clones and lacks some. This sample has 180,000 or so clones, with 79% found just once. Regarding this clone: Its antigen is undetermined.

The CDR3 is made up of 17 amino acids. The germline V gene encodes CDR1 LNHDA and CDR2 SQIVND (reference sequence). Losses at the gene ends were 5 bases for V and 6 bases for J; bases not matched to a gene: 14. Donors likely had unrecorded immune exposures despite being nominally healthy when sampled. Sequencing used PBMCs. The gene calls are TRBV19 and TRBJ2-2; 8 bases are a match to TRBD2. This TCR was sampled from a woman between 45 and 65 years old in good health and CMV-seronegative. CDR3 sequence (DNA): TGTGCCAGTAGTCCCGACCCGGGAGGGCTACACTCCGGGGAGCTGTTTTTT. Translating gives CASSPDPGGLHSGELFF.